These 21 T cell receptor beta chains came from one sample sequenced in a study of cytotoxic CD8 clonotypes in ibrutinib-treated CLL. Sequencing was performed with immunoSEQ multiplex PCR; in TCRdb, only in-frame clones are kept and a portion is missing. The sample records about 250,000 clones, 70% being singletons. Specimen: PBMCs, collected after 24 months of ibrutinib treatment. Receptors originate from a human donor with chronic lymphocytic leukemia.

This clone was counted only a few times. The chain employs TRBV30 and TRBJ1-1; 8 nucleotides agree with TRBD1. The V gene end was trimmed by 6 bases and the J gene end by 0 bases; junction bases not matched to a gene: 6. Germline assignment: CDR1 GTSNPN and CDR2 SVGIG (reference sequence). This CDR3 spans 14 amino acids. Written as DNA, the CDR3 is TGTGCCTGCTACAGGGGGGTGGTGAACACTGAAGCTTTCTTT. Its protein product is CACYRGVVNTEAFF. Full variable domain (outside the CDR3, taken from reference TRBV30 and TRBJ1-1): SQTIHQWPATLVQPVGSPLSLECTVEGTSNPNLYWYRQAAGRGLQLLFYSVGIGQISSEVPQNLSASRPQDRQFILSSKKLLLSDSGFYLCACYRGVVNTEAFFGQGTRLTVV.

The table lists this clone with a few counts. The CDR3 DNA follows: TGTGCCAGCAGTTTAGATGGGACAGGGTTCCACGAGCAGTACTTC. Translation: CASSLDGTGFHEQYF. The chain employs TRBV5-4 and TRBJ2-7; 9 bases line up with TRBD1. The CDR3 is 15 amino acids. The germline V gene encodes CDR1 SGHNT and CDR2 YYREEE (reference sequence). J lost 5 bases, V lost 5 bases, and 11 bases had no gene match.

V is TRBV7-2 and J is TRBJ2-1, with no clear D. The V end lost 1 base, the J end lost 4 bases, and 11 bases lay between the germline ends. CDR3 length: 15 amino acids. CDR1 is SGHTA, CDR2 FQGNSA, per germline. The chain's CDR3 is CASSLEGSAYNEQFF. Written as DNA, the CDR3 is TGTGCCAGCAGCTTAGAAGGCTCAGCGTACAATGAGCAGTTCTTC. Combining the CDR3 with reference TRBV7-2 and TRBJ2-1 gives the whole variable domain GAGVSQSPSNKVTEKGKDVELRCDPISGHTALYWYRQSLGQGLEFLIYFQGNSAPDKSGLPSDRFSAERTGGSVSTLTIQRTQQEDSAVYLCASSLEGSAYNEQFFGPGTRLTVL.

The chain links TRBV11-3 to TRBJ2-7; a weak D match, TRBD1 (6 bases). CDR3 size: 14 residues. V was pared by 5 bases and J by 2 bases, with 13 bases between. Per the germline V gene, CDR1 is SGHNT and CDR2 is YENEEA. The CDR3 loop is CASSPRDKTYEQYF. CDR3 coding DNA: TGTGCCAGCAGCCCTCGGGACAAAACCTACGAGCAGTACTTC.

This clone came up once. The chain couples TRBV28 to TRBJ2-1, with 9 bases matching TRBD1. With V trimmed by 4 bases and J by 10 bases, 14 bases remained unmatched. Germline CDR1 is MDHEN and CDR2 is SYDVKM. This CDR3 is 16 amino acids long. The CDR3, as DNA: TGTGCCAGCAGTTCCCCCGGGACAGGGATGCAAAGCGAGCAGTTCTTC. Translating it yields CASSSPGTGMQSEQFF.

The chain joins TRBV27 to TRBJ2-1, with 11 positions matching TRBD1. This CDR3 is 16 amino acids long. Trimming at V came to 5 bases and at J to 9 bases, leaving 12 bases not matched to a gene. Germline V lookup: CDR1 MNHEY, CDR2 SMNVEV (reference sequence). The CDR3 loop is CASSPGAWTGGIEQFF. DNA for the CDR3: TGTGCCAGCAGTCCGGGGGCATGGACAGGGGGCATTGAGCAGTTCTTC.

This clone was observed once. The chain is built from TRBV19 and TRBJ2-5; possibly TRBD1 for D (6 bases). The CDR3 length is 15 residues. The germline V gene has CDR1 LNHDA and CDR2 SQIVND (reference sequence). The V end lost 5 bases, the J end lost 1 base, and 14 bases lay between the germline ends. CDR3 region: CASSVTGTPQETQYF. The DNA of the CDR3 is TGTGCCAGTAGTGTGACCGGGACACCCCAAGAGACCCAGTACTTC.

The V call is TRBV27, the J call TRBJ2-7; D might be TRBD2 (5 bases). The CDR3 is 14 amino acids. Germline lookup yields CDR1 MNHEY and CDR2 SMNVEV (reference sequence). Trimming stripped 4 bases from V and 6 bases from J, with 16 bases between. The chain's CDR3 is CASSWGSDPAEQYF. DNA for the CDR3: TGTGCCAGCAGTTGGGGTAGCGACCCGGCCGAGCAGTACTTC.

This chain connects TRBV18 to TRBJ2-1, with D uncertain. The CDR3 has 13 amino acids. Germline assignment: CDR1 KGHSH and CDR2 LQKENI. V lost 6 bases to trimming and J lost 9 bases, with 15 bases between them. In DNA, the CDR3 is TGTGCCAGCTCTACCAATCAAGAAACTGAGCAGTTCTTC. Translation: CASSTNQETEQFF.

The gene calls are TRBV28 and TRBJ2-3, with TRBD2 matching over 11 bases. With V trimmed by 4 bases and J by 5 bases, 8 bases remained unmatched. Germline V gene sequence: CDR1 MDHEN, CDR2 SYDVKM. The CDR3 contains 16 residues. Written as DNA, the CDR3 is TGTGCCAGCAGTTCGACGACTAGCGGGAAGGGAGATACGCAGTATTTT. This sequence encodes CASSSTTSGKGDTQYF.

CDR3 nucleotide sequence: TGTGCCAGTAGTATCAGGGGATTCTATGGCTACACCTTC. Its protein product is CASSIRGFYGYTF. The V gene is TRBV19, the J gene TRBJ1-2; the D gene is possibly TRBD1 (6 bases). The CDR3 loop spans 13 amino acids. CDR1 and CDR2 from the germline V gene are LNHDA and SQIVND (reference sequence). The V gene lost 3 bases and the J gene lost 4 bases, with 9 bases spanning the gap.

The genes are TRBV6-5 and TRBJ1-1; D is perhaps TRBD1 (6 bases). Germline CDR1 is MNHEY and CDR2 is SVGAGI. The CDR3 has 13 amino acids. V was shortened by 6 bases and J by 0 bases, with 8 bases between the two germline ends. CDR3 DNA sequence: TGTGCCAGCAGAGGGGGAATGAACACTGAAGCTTTCTTT. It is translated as CASRGGMNTEAFF.

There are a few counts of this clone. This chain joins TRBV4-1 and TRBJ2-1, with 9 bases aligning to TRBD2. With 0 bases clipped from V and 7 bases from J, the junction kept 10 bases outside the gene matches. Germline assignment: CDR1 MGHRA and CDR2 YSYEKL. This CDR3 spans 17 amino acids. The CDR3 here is CASSQDGPAGGSNEQFF. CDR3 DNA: TGCGCCAGCAGCCAAGATGGGCCAGCGGGAGGATCAAATGAGCAGTTCTTC.

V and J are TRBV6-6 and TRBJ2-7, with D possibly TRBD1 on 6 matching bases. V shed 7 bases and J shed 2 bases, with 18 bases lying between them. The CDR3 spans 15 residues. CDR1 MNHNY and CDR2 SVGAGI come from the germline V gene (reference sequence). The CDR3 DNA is TGTGCCAGCATTCCACAAGGGGGAGCCCCCTACGAGCAGTACTTC. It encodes CASIPQGGAPYEQYF.

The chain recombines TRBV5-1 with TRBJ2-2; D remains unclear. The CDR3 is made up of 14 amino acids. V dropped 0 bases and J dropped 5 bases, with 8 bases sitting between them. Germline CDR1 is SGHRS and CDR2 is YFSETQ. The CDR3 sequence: CASSLAWATGELFF. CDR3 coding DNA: TGCGCCAGCAGCTTGGCGTGGGCAACCGGGGAGCTGTTTTTT.

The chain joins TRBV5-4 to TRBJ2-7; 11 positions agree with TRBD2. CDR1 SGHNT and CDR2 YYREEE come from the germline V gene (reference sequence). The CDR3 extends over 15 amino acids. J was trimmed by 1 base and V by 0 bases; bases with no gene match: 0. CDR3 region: CASSLGLAGSYEQYF. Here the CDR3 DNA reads TGTGCCAGCAGCTTGGGACTAGCGGGATCCTACGAGCAGTACTTC. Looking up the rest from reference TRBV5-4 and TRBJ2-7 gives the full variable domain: ETGVTQSPTHLIKTRGQQVTLRCSSQSGHNTVSWYQQALGQGPQFIFQYYREEENGRGNFPPRFSGLQFPNYSSELNVNALELDDSALYLCASSLGLAGSYEQYFGPGTRLTVT.

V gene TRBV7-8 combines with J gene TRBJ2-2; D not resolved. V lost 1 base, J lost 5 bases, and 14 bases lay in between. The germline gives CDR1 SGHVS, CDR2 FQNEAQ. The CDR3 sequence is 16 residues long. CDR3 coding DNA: TGTGCCAGCAGCTTAGGTCTGGGCCCGTCAACCGGGGAGCTGTTTTTT. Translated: CASSLGLGPSTGELFF.

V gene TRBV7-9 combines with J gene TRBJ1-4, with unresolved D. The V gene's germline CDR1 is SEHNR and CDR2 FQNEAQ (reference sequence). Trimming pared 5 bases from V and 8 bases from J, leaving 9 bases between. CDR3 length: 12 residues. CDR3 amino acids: CASSQTVEKLFF. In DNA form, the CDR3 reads TGTGCCAGCAGCCAAACAGTGGAAAAACTGTTTTTT.

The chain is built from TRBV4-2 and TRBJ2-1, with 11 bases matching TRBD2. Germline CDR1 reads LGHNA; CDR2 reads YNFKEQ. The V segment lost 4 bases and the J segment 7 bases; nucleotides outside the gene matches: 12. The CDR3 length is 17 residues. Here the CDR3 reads CASSLFGASGRMNEQFF. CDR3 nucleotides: TGTGCCAGCAGCCTCTTTGGGGCTAGCGGGAGGATGAATGAGCAGTTCTTC.

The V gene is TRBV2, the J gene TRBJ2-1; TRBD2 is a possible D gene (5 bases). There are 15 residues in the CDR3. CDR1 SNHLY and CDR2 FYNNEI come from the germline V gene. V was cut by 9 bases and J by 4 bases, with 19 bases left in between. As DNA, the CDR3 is TGTGCCAGTTCCCTGGGCCTAGCCAATTACAATGAGCAGTTCTTC. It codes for CASSLGLANYNEQFF.

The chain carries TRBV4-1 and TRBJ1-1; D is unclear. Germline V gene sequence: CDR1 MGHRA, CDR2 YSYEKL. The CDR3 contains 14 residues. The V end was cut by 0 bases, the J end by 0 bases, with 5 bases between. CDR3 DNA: TGCGCCAGCAGCCAAGAAAACCTGAACACTGAAGCTTTCTTT. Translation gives CASSQENLNTEAFF.